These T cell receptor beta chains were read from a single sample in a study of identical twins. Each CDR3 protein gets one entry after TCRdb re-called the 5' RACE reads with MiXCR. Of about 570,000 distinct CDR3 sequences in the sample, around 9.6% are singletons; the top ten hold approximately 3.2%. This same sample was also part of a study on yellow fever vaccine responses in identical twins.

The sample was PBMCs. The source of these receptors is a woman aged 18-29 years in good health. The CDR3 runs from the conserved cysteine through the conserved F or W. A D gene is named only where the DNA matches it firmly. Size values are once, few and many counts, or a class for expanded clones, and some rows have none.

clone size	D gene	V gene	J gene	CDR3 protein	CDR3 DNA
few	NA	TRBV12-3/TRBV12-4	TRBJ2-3	CASGTFGADTQYF	TGTGCCAGCGGGACCTTCGGTGCAGATACGCAGTATTTT
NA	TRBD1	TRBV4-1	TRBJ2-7	CASSLTPGQGREQYF	TGCGCCAGCAGCCTAACCCCGGGACAGGGGCGCGAGCAGTACTTC
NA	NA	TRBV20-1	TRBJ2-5	CSAIGDRSKETQYF	TGCAGTGCCATTGGGGACCGTTCAAAAGAGACCCAGTACTTC
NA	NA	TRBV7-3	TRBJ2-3	CASSSSVDTQYF	TGTGCCAGCAGCTCATCCGTGGATACGCAGTATTTT
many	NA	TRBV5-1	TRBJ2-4	CASSLVAGENRAKNIQYF	TGCGCCAGCAGCTTGGTGGCAGGGGAAAATAGAGCCAAAAACATTCAGTACTTC
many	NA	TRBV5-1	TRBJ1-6	CASSLDGVLSPLHF	TGCGCCAGCAGCTTGGATGGGGTGTTGTCACCCCTCCACTTT
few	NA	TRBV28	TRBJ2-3	CASSLRARGETDTQYF	TGTGCCAGCAGTTTAAGGGCTCGGGGTGAGACAGATACGCAGTATTTT
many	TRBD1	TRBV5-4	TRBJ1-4	CASSLNGQGEKLFF	TGTGCCAGCAGCTTGAATGGACAGGGTGAAAAACTGTTTTTT
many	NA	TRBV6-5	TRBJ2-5	CASSYRYRKSQETQYF	TGTGCCAGCAGTTACCGTTACCGGAAAAGCCAAGAGACCCAGTACTTC
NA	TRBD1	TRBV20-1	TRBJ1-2	CSAGTGGYTF	TGCAGTGCTGGGACAGGAGGCTACACCTTC
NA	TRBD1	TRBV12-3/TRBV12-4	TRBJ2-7	CASSEDRGQIYEQYF	TGTGCCAGCAGCGAGGACAGGGGCCAGATCTACGAGCAGTACTTC
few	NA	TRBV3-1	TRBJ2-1	CASSRDPSRGQFF	TGTGCCAGCAGCCGCGATCCTTCTAGGGGGCAGTTCTTC
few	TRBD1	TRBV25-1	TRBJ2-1	CASREDRGANEQFF	TGTGCCAGCAGGGAGGACAGGGGGGCTAATGAGCAGTTCTTC
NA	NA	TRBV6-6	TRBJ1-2	CASSYFPGGGYTF	TGTGCCAGCAGTTACTTCCCCGGGGGTGGCTACACCTTC
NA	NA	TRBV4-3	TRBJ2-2	CASSQIPFGGELFF	TGCGCCAGCAGCCAAATCCCTTTTGGCGGGGAGCTGTTTTTT
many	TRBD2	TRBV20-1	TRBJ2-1	CSVWTSGSNEQFF	TGCAGTGTTTGGACTAGCGGGAGCAATGAGCAGTTCTTC
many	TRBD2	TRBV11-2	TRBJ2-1	CASSPPGGFQSNEQFF	TGTGCCAGCAGCCCACCGGGGGGGTTCCAAAGCAATGAGCAGTTCTTC
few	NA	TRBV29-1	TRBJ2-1	CRGRDQTNYNEQFF	TGCAGGGGACGAGATCAAACGAACTACAATGAGCAGTTCTTC
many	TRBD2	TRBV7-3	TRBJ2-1	CASSLTSGGNNEQFF	TGTGCCAGCAGCCTAACTAGCGGGGGAAACAATGAGCAGTTCTTC
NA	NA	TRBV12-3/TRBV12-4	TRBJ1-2	CASSLGGLVYGYTF	TGTGCCAGCAGTTTAGGGGGTCTTGTCTATGGCTACACCTTC
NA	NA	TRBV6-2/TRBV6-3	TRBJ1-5	CASSLSSGTYSNQPQHF	TGTGCCAGCAGTTTGTCTTCAGGGACATATAGCAATCAGCCCCAGCATTTT
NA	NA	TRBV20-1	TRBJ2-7	CSARFVREQYF	TGCAGTGCTAGATTTGTGCGCGAGCAGTACTTC